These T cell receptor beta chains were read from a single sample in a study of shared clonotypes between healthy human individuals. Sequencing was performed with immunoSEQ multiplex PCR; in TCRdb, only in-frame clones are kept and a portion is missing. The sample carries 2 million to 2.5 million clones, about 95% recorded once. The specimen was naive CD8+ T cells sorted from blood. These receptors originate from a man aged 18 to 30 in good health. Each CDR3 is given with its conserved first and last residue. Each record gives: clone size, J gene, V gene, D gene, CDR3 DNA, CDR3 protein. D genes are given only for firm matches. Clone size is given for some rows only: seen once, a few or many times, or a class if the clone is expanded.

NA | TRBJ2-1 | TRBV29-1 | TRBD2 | TGCACCTCACAACTAGCGGACAATGAGCAGTTCTTC | CTSQLADNEQFF
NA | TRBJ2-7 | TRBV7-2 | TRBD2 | TGTGCCAGCAGCTTCGGACTAGTCTACGAGCAGTACTTC | CASSFGLVYEQYF
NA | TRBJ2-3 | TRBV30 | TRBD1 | TGTGCCTGGGCCACCGGGACAGCTAGCACAGATACGCAGTATTTT | CAWATGTASTDTQYF
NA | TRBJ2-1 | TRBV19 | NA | TGTGCCAGTAGTATATCTTCCCACAATGAGCAGTTCTTC | CASSISSHNEQFF
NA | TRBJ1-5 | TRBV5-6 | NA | TGTGCCAGCGCGAGGGGCGGGAATAGCAATCAGCCCCAGCATTTT | CASARGGNSNQPQHF
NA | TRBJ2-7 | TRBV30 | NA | TGTGCCTGGAAACTGGACGCTCGGGAGCAGTACTTC | CAWKLDAREQYF
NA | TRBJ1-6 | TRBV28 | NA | TGTGCCAGCAGTTTCGGGCAGGTTGATAATTCACCCCTCCACTTT | CASSFGQVDNSPLHF
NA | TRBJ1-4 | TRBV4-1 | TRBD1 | TGCGCCAGCAGCCCCCAGGGGGCTAGGGGTGAAAAACTGTTTTTT | CASSPQGARGEKLFF
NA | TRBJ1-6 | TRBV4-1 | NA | TGCGCCAGCAGCCAAGAACGTTTCGAGCATTCACCCCTCCACTTT | CASSQERFEHSPLHF
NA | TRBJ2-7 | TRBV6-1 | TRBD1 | TGTGCCAGCAGTGAAGACTACGGGACAGGGGTATACGAGCAGTACTTC | CASSEDYGTGVYEQYF
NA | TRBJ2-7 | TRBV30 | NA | TGTGCCTGGACGCCCTTAGGAGGGAACGACCACGAGCAGTACTTC | CAWTPLGGNDHEQYF
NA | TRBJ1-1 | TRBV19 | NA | TGTGCCAGTAGTAGGGGGGGACCCACTGAAGCTTTCTTT | CASSRGGPTEAFF
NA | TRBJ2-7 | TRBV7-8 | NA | TGTGCCAGCAGCTTTCGGGCAGCCTACGAGCAGTACTTC | CASSFRAAYEQYF
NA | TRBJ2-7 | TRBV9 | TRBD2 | TGTGCCAGCAGCGCGGGGGGTAGCGGCTACGAGCAGTACTTC | CASSAGGSGYEQYF
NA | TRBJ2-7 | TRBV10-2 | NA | TGCGCCAGCAGTGACGGCGGGGAAATATCCTACGAGCAGTACTTC | CASSDGGEISYEQYF
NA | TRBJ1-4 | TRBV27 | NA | TGTGCCAGCAGTTTAGGTGGGACAATGGAAAAACTGTTTTTT | CASSLGGTMEKLFF
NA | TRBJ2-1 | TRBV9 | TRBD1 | TGTGCCAGCAGCCCAACCGGGACAGGAACCTACAATGAGCAGTTCTTC | CASSPTGTGTYNEQFF
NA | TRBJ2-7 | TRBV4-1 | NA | TGCGCCAGCAGCCTCAGGGGAAACGAGCAGTACTTC | CASSLRGNEQYF
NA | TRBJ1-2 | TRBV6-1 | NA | TGTGCCAGCAGTGAAACTCGGCAGGTCCTCCTACGATTTGCTCATGGCTACACCTTC | CASSETRQVLLRFAHGYTF
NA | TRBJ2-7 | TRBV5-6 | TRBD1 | TGTGCCAGCAGCTTGGCCACAGGGGTGAGCGAGCAGTACTTC | CASSLATGVSEQYF
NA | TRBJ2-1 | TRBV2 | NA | TGTGCCAGCACCCAGGAGGGGAGCAACAATGAGCAGTTCTTC | CASTQEGSNNEQFF
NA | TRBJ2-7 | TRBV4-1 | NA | TGCGCCAGCAGCCAAGCTTCGGGCGAGCAGTACTTC | CASSQASGEQYF
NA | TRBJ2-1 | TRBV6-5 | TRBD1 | TGTGCCAGCAGTTACTCGACGGGACAGGTGAAGAATGAGCAGTTCTTC | CASSYSTGQVKNEQFF
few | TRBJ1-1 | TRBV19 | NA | TGTGCCAGTACCGAGACCATAGGGAGGACTGAAGCTTTCTTT | CASTETIGRTEAFF
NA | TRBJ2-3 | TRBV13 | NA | TGTGCCAGCAGCTTATTCTACACAGATACGCAGTATTTT | CASSLFYTDTQYF
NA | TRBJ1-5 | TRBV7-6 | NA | TGTGCCAGCAGTGTAGGTGTTGGAGGTCAGCCCCAGCATTTT | CASSVGVGGQPQHF
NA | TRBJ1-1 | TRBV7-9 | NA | TGTGCCAGCAGCATCGGCACTGAAGCTTTCTTT | CASSIGTEAFF
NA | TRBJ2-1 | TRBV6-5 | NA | TGTGCCACGCTGGGGGCGAGCAATGAGCAGTTCTTC | CATLGASNEQFF
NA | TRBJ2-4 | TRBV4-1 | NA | TGCGCCAGCAGCCAAGACCCGGTAGCCAAAAACATTCAGTACTTC | CASSQDPVAKNIQYF
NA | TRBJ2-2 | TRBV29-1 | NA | TGCAGCGTCCCCAGGGACACCGGGGAGCTGTTTTTT | CSVPRDTGELFF
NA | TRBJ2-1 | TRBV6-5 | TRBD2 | TGTGCCAGCAGTTACCTGGCTAGCGGCTACAATGAGCAGTTCTTC | CASSYLASGYNEQFF
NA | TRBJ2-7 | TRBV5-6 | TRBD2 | TGTGCCAGCAGCTTACTAGCGGTAGAGCAGTACTTC | CASSLLAVEQYF
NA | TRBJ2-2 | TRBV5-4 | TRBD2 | TGTGCCAGCAGCTTGGATCCGGCGCGGGAGGGCCGGGTCGGGGAGCTGTTTTTT | CASSLDPAREGRVGELFF
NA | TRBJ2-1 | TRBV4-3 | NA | TGCGCCAGCAGCCAAGGAGGATCCACCTACAATGAGCAGTTCTTC | CASSQGGSTYNEQFF
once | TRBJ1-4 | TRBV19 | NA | TGTGCCAGTAGTTATGTCGGGGATCTTGAAAAACTGTTTTTT | CASSYVGDLEKLFF
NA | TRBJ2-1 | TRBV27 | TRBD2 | TGTGCCAGCAGTTTTAGCGGGGGCTCCTACAATGAGCAGTTCTTC | CASSFSGGSYNEQFF
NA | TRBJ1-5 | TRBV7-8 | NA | TGTGCCAGCAGCCCCTTTATTTGGGGGGAAATAGGGAATCAGCCCCAGCATTTT | CASSPFIWGEIGNQPQHF
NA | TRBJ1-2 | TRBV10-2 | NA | TGCGCCAGCAGTGCGCAGGGAGCGCGAGGCTACACCTTC | CASSAQGARGYTF
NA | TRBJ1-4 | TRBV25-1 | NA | TGTGCCAGCAGTCCGGGGCAGGGTTATGAAAAACTGTTTTTT | CASSPGQGYEKLFF